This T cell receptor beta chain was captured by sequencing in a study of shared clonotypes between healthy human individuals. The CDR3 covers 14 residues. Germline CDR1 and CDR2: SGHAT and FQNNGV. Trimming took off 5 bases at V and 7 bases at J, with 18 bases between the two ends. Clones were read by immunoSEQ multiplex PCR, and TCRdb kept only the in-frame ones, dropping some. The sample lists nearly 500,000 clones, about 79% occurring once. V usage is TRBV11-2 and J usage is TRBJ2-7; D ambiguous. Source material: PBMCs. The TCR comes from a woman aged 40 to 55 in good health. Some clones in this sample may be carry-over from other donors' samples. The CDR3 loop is CASSRYSLTPEQYF. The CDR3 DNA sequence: TGTGCCAGCAGCCGATATAGCCTGACACCGGAGCAGTACTTC.